In its sample, the clone carrying this T cell receptor beta chain was seen a few times. The data belong to a study of cytomegalovirus exposure and HLA in healthy donors. The PCR was carried out with 60 Vbeta primers and 13 Jbeta primers. The repertoire was sequenced with immunoSEQ multiplex PCR; TCRdb's copy has only in-frame clones and lacks some. The data show tens of thousands of clones, around four fifths seen once. The receptor was isolated from a man aged 25 to 40 in good health and CMV-seronegative. Sequencing used PBMCs.

CDR3 loop: CASSREGAFSPLHF. The CDR3 coding sequence is TGCGCCAGCAGCCGGGAGGGAGCCTTTTCACCCCTCCACTTT. The chain recombines TRBV4-3 with TRBJ1-6; D not certain. Trimming stripped 4 bases from V and 9 bases from J, with 13 bases between. The germline CDR1 and CDR2 sequences are LGHNA and YSLEER. The CDR3 is made up of 14 amino acids.